What follows is one T cell receptor (beta chain) and its context. TCR beta rearrangements were amplified from peripheral blood genomic DNA. The entry originates in a study of T cell repertoires in aging, cancer and after chemotherapy. Rearranged V-D-J TRB sequences were amplified with a mixed TRB-A/B primer pool. MiXCR, run by TCRdb on the multiplex PCR reads, gives a single entry per CDR3 protein. The sample comprises 10,000 to 13,000 distinct CDR3 sequences, 25% to 35% of which are singletons, and more than 3% rests with the top ten. The germline V gene encodes CDR1 SGHNT and CDR2 YENEEA. Trimming cost V 3 bases and J 5 bases; bases outside gene matches: 4. There are 14 residues in the CDR3.

V usage is TRBV11-3 and J usage is TRBJ2-3; 8 bases are shared with TRBD1. Sequenced sample: blood. This clonotype originated in a human donor in good health. The CDR3 here is CASSLDREIDTQYF. For the CDR3, the DNA is TGTGCCAGCAGCTTGGACAGGGAGATAGATACGCAGTATTTT.